This entry lists 30 T cell receptor beta chains sequenced from one sample in a study of cytomegalovirus exposure and HLA in healthy donors (dated by TCRdb to the late 2010s). The library came from the immunoSEQ multiplex PCR assay. A mixture of 60 forward primers for TCR Vbeta segments and 13 reverse primers for TCR Jbeta segments was used in the multiplex PCR. What TCRdb holds here is the immuneACCESS table cut down to in-frame rearrangements. Part of the clones is not present; checked against another copy, under half of the missing clones reflect an unresolved V gene, and the others are unexplained. Within this sample are 95,000 to 100,000 clones, with about 75% of them counted one time only. The top ten constitute more than 9% of the sample. The sequencing input was PBMCs. The source of these receptors is a man aged 50-60 years in good health and CMV-seronegative.

This clone was detected only once. DNA for the CDR3: TGTGCCAGCAGCTCCCGGGACAGACTAAACACCATATATTTT. As protein: CASSSRDRLNTIYF. This chain links TRBV7-2 with TRBJ1-3; 7 bases align to TRBD1. Unmatched junction bases numbered 6, after V lost 4 bases and J lost 6 bases. From germline, CDR1 is SGHTA and CDR2 FQGNSA. The CDR3 length is 14 residues.

This clone appeared a few times. The chain employs TRBV11-2 and TRBJ1-2; D gene uncertain. V was cut by 8 bases and J by 7 bases, with 14 bases left in between. CDR1 is SGHAT and CDR2 is FQNNGV in the germline V gene. CDR3 length equals 12 residues. The CDR3 here is CASSEGFGGYTF. The CDR3 DNA is TGTGCCAGCTCCGAGGGATTTGGTGGCTACACCTTC.

This rearrangement joins TRBV19 to TRBJ2-3; no definite D call. The germline CDR1 and CDR2 sequences are LNHDA and SQIVND (reference sequence). V gave up 3 bases and J gave up 0 bases, with 10 bases separating them. The CDR3 spans 15 residues. The CDR3 coding sequence is TGTGCCAGTAGTATCCCTAGAGCTAGCACAGATACGCAGTATTTT. As protein: CASSIPRASTDTQYF.

This clone was picked up a small number of times. V and J are TRBV7-9 and TRBJ1-4, with 9 bases aligning to TRBD1. This CDR3 has 14 residues. The germline V gene has CDR1 SEHNR and CDR2 FQNEAQ (reference sequence). V shed 2 bases and J 7 bases; nucleotides not matched to a gene: 2. CDR3 sequence (DNA): TGTGCCAGCAGCTTAAGGGACAGGGTTGAAAAACTGTTTTTT. Translation: CASSLRDRVEKLFF.

This clone was counted a few times. The chain links TRBV15 to TRBJ1-4, with unresolved D. The germline V and J ends were trimmed by 0 bases and 8 bases, with 13 bases remaining between them. CDR3 size: 15 residues. The germline gives CDR1 LNHNV, CDR2 YYDKDF (reference sequence). As DNA, the CDR3 is TGTGCCACCAGCAGAGATGGAGGCCCGGGGGAAAAACTGTTTTTT. Translation: CATSRDGGPGEKLFF.

CDR3 region: CASSRWQGATGNTIYF. CDR3 nucleotides: TGTGCCAGCAGCCGCTGGCAGGGGGCCACTGGAAACACCATATATTTT. The chain has TRBV5-4 and TRBJ1-3; 8 bases map to TRBD1. V dropped 4 bases and J dropped 2; count of bases not matched to a gene: 8. The germline V gene encodes CDR1 SGHNT and CDR2 YYREEE (reference sequence). CDR3 length equals 16 residues.

The chain uses TRBV5-4 and TRBJ2-1; 11 nucleotides agree with TRBD2. Unmatched junction bases numbered 7, after V lost 5 bases and J lost 9 bases. Germline loops: CDR1 SGHNT, CDR2 YYREEE (reference sequence). The CDR3 has 14 residues. The CDR3 region is CASRVAGGRGEQFF. In DNA form, the CDR3 reads TGTGCCAGCAGGGTAGCGGGGGGGCGGGGTGAGCAGTTCTTC.

The chain combines TRBV13 with TRBJ2-1; D gene unclear. Germline assignment: CDR1 PRHDT and CDR2 FYEKMQ (reference sequence). The CDR3 totals 13 residues. Trimming left V 2 bases short and J 6 bases short, with 8 bases between. CDR3 sequence reads: CASSLSGGNEQFF. In nucleotides, the CDR3 is TGTGCCAGCAGCTTAAGTGGCGGCAATGAGCAGTTCTTC.

The chain couples TRBV28 to TRBJ2-3; 9 bases agree with TRBD2. The CDR3 consists of 16 residues. CDR1 and CDR2 (germline): MDHEN, SYDVKM. The CDR3 loop is CAHSTPQRGGTDTQYF. CDR3 DNA: TGTGCGCATTCTACCCCACAGCGGGGGGGCACAGATACGCAGTATTTT.

The DNA of the CDR3 is TGTGCCAGCAGCGTGACTCTAAATCAGCCCCAGCATTTT. Its translation is CASSVTLNQPQHF. The chain recombines TRBV9 with TRBJ1-5, with D unclear. From germline, CDR1 is SGDLS and CDR2 YYNGEE. This CDR3 has 13 residues. V gave up 2 bases and J gave up 4 bases, with 7 bases separating them.

This chain connects TRBV30 to TRBJ1-6; 8 bases match TRBD1. The CDR3 totals 18 residues. The V gene end was trimmed by 2 bases and the J gene end by 6 bases; junction bases not matched to a gene: 15. Germline assignment: CDR1 GTSNPN and CDR2 SVGIG (reference sequence). The DNA for the CDR3 is TGTGCCTGGAGTCGGACAGGGTGGGCCCAGGGGGGTAATTCACCCCTCCACTTT. Residues: CAWSRTGWAQGGNSPLHF.

The rearrangement joins TRBV28 to TRBJ1-4; tentatively, D is TRBD1 (5 bases). The CDR3 runs 17 residues. With 6 bases removed from V and 0 bases from J, the gap between germline ends came to 17 bases. Looked up from germline, CDR1 is MDHEN and CDR2 is SYDVKM. The CDR3 spells CASSPQAIGSTNEKLFF. DNA for the CDR3: TGTGCCAGCAGCCCACAGGCCATTGGTTCAACTAATGAAAAACTGTTTTTT.

This chain uses TRBV5-4 with TRBJ2-7; 10 positions agree with TRBD2. The CDR3 contains 15 residues. CDR1 is SGHNT, CDR2 YYREEE, per germline (reference sequence). The J segment lost 2 bases and the V segment lost 3 bases, leaving 5 bases of the junction unmatched. CDR3 DNA sequence: TGTGCCAGCAGCTCGACTAGCGGGTCCGCCTACGAGCAGTACTTC. The encoded protein is CASSSTSGSAYEQYF.

The chain links TRBV7-2 to TRBJ2-7; 11 bases are a match to TRBD2. Germline assignment: CDR1 SGHTA and CDR2 FQGNSA. The J segment lost 4 bases and the V segment lost 6 bases, leaving 8 bases of the junction unmatched. This CDR3 has 15 residues. In DNA form, the CDR3 reads TGTGCCAGCAGTTCCGGGACTAGCGGAATTTACGAGCAGTACTTC. This translates into CASSSGTSGIYEQYF.

The chain recombines TRBV5-8 with TRBJ2-4; D might be TRBD2 (5 bases). The germline V and J ends were trimmed by 0 bases and 10 bases, with 14 bases remaining between them. The CDR3 is 14 amino acids. Germline V gives CDR1 SGHTS, CDR2 YDEGEE. The CDR3 coding sequence is TGTGCCAGCAGCTTGGGCGGGTCCCTACAGATTCAGTACTTC. Translating gives CASSLGGSLQIQYF.

V is TRBV28 and J is TRBJ1-3, with unresolved D. This CDR3 spans 13 amino acids. The germline V gene has CDR1 MDHEN and CDR2 SYDVKM. With 7 bases removed from V and 5 bases from J, the gap between germline ends came to 12 bases. CDR3 in DNA: TGTGCCAGCAAGGAGGGCGGGAGAAACACCATATATTTT. Protein product: CASKEGGRNTIYF. Complete variable domain (other parts from reference TRBV28 and TRBJ1-3): DVKVTQSSRYLVKRTGEKVFLECVQDMDHENMFWYRQDPGLGLRLIYFSYDVKMKEKGDIPEGYSVSREKKERFSLILESASTNQTSMYLCASKEGGRNTIYFGEGSWLTVV.

The CDR3 DNA is TGTGCCTGGGGGGCAATCCGGACAGCCTTCCATTATAATTCACCCCTCCACTTT. This translates into CAWGAIRTAFHYNSPLHF. The rearrangement links TRBV30 to TRBJ1-6, with D perhaps matching TRBD1 (6 bases). Trimming removed 5 bases from V and 4 bases from J, with 24 bases in between. The V gene's germline CDR1 is GTSNPN and CDR2 SVGIG (reference sequence). The CDR3 runs to 18 residues.

V usage is TRBV28 and J usage is TRBJ2-1; D unresolved. V lost 5 bases, J lost 7 bases, and 12 bases lay in between. The V gene's germline CDR1 is MDHEN and CDR2 SYDVKM. This CDR3 contains 13 residues. The CDR3 bases are TGTGCCAGCAGTCCCCATAGTGTAAATGAGCAGTTCTTC. This translates into CASSPHSVNEQFF.

The rearrangement links TRBV19 to TRBJ2-5, with D uncertain. Germline V lookup: CDR1 LNHDA, CDR2 SQIVND (reference sequence). The CDR3 has 11 amino acids. The V end lost 4 bases, the J end lost 8 bases, and 8 bases lay between the germline ends. The CDR3 DNA sequence: TGTGCCAGTAGTAGCGAGACTACCCAGTACTTC. This gives the protein CASSSETTQYF.

The CDR3 region is CATSREPSSSGNTIYF. The DNA of the CDR3 is TGTGCCACCAGCAGAGAACCGTCATCTAGTGGAAACACCATATATTTT. J is TRBJ1-3 and V is TRBV15; D not resolved. V was cut by 0 bases and J by 3 bases, with 12 bases left in between. The CDR3 runs 16 residues. Germline lookup yields CDR1 LNHNV and CDR2 YYDKDF (reference sequence).

V usage is TRBV6-6 and J usage is TRBJ2-3; the D gene is possibly TRBD2 (5 bases). Deletions cut 5 bases from V and 6 bases from J, with 18 bases between. Germline assignment: CDR1 MNHNY and CDR2 SVGAGI (reference sequence). CDR3 length: 15 residues. The CDR3 loop reads CASSRTNAGMDTQYF. As DNA, the CDR3 is TGTGCCAGCAGTCGTACCAACGCCGGGATGGATACGCAGTATTTT.

The J gene is TRBJ2-6, the V gene TRBV19, with unresolved D. Germline CDR1 and CDR2: LNHDA and SQIVND (reference sequence). The CDR3 has 13 amino acids. V lost 7 bases and J 4 bases, leaving 8 bases between the germline ends. CDR3 sequence: CASTPVGANVLTF. The CDR3 region has the DNA TGTGCCAGTACCCCGGTCGGGGCCAACGTCCTGACTTTC. Complete variable domain (other parts from reference TRBV19 and TRBJ2-6): DGGITQSPKYLFRKEGQNVTLSCEQNLNHDAMYWYRQDPGQGLRLIYYSQIVNDFQKGDIAEGYSVSREKKESFPLTVTSAQKNPTAFYLCASTPVGANVLTFGAGSRLTVL.

This clone was counted between two and nine times. J is TRBJ1-3 and V is TRBV6-5; D call uncertain. V lost 6 bases, J lost 2 bases, and 8 bases lay in between. CDR3 length: 13 amino acids. CDR1 is MNHEY and CDR2 is SVGAGI in the germline V gene. Written as DNA, the CDR3 is TGTGCCAGCAGGCTTCAGACTGGAAACACCATATATTTT. It specifies CASRLQTGNTIYF.

This clone is a singleton in its sample. The chain uses TRBV6-6 and TRBJ1-1; D perhaps matches TRBD1 (5 bases). Trimming removed 6 bases at V and 10 bases at J, with 12 bases between. Germline loops: CDR1 MNHNY, CDR2 SVGAGI (reference sequence). This CDR3 region has 11 residues. The CDR3 nucleotides read TGTGCCAGCAGGACCAGGGTCGGAGCTTTCTTT. The encoded protein is CASRTRVGAFF.

The table lists this clone with a count of one. The CDR3 protein is CASRWSESSYEQYF. The CDR3 DNA reads TGTGCCAGCAGATGGAGCGAAAGCTCCTACGAGCAGTACTTC. The J gene is TRBJ2-7, the V gene TRBV6-5, with no clear D. The CDR3 loop spans 14 amino acids. Germline CDR1 and CDR2: MNHEY and SVGAGI. V lost 6 bases to trimming and J lost 0 bases, with 12 bases between them.

The V gene is TRBV6-5, the J gene TRBJ1-2; D unclear. The CDR3 is made up of 16 amino acids. V gave up 2 bases and J gave up 0 bases, with 13 bases separating them. CDR1 and CDR2 (germline): MNHEY, SVGAGI. In nucleotides, the CDR3 is TGTGCCAGCAGTTACCTACTGAACTTAGCTAACTATGGCTACACCTTC. Protein: CASSYLLNLANYGYTF.

The rearrangement joins TRBV5-1 to TRBJ2-7; tentatively, D is TRBD2 (7 bases). Deletions cut 0 bases from V and 0 bases from J, with 13 bases between. Germline V gene data show CDR1 as SGHRS and CDR2 as YFSETQ. The length of the CDR3 is 16 residues. This chain's CDR3 is CASSLAGGLSSYEQYF. CDR3 DNA sequence: TGCGCCAGCAGCTTGGCCGGGGGGCTGAGCTCCTACGAGCAGTACTTC.

The rearrangement links TRBV7-8 to TRBJ2-1; 10 nucleotides match TRBD2. This CDR3 region has 15 residues. The germline CDR1 and CDR2 sequences are SGHVS and FQNEAQ. V was pared by 2 bases and J by 5 bases, with 3 bases of the junction left unmatched. CDR3 protein: CASSLSSGGHNEQFF. DNA of the CDR3: TGTGCCAGCAGCTTATCTAGCGGGGGACACAATGAGCAGTTCTTC.

This chain uses TRBV6-5 with TRBJ2-4; 8 bases agree with TRBD1. V dropped 5 bases and J dropped 12; count of bases not matched to a gene: 12. This CDR3 contains 14 residues. Germline values: CDR1 MNHEY, CDR2 SVGAGI. CDR3 DNA sequence: TGTGCCAGCAGTGTGACCCAGGGGGCTGGACCTCAGTACTTC. Translated, it gives CASSVTQGAGPQYF.

The gene calls are TRBV7-7 and TRBJ2-3; perhaps TRBD2 as D (6 bases). CDR1 is SSHAT and CDR2 is FNYEAQ in the germline V gene (reference sequence). The V and J ends lost 5 bases and 1 base respectively, with 10 bases between them. This CDR3 has 14 residues. Written as DNA, the CDR3 is TGTGCCAGCAGCCCCTCGGGGGGCACAGATACGCAGTATTTT. Translated, it gives CASSPSGGTDTQYF. Filled out from reference TRBV7-7 and TRBJ2-3, the complete variable domain reads GAGVSQSPRYKVTKRGQDVTLRCDPISSHATLYWYQQALGQGPEFLTYFNYEAQPDKSGLPSDRFSAERPEGSISTLTIQRTEQRDSAMYRCASSPSGGTDTQYFGPGTRLTVL.